These 5 T cell receptor beta chains originate from one sample sequenced in a study of neurological immune-mediated disorders. Each CDR3 protein gets one entry after TCRdb re-called the 5' RACE reads with MiXCR. The sample shows fewer than 65,000 distinct CDR3 sequences, approximately 4.4% of them seen only once. Sequenced input: PBMCs. The receptors stem from a man aged 50 to 60 with multiple sclerosis.

This clonotype was observed a few times. The V call is TRBV9, the J call TRBJ2-7; D uncertain. V lost 0 bases and J 2 bases, leaving 6 bases between the germline ends. The CDR3 is 13 residues long. Germline-derived CDR1 and CDR2 are SGDLS and YYNGEE. The CDR3 sequence: CASSVGIAYEQYF. The CDR3 nucleotides read TGTGCCAGCAGCGTAGGAATAGCCTACGAGCAGTACTTC.

This clonotype was detected many times. The V gene is TRBV18, the J gene TRBJ2-1, with D unresolved. Trimming stripped 4 bases from V and 6 bases from J, with 16 bases between. Germline V gene data show CDR1 as KGHSH and CDR2 as LQKENI. The CDR3 has 15 residues. CDR3 nucleotide sequence: TGTGCCAGCTCACAGAAAGTGGAAACACTCAATGAGCAGTTCTTC. Translating it yields CASSQKVETLNEQFF.

This clonotype has at least ten counts. V is TRBV5-5 and J is TRBJ1-2; D not resolved. The CDR3 covers 13 residues. Germline CDR1 reads SGHKS; CDR2 reads YYEKEE (reference sequence). V was pared by 5 bases and J by 0 bases, with 8 bases between. CDR3 residues: CASSLSPNYGYTF. CDR3 coding DNA: TGTGCCAGCAGTTTGTCTCCTAACTATGGCTACACCTTC.

This clonotype has ten or more counts. The chain joins TRBV4-1 to TRBJ2-7, with 8 bases lining up with TRBD2. CDR1 and CDR2 from the germline V gene are MGHRA and YSYEKL. The length of the CDR3 is 15 residues. Trimming took 4 bases from V and 5 from J; bases not matched to a gene: 10. The CDR3 protein is CASSLGGLAGNEQYF. For the CDR3, the DNA is TGCGCCAGCAGCCTAGGGGGGCTAGCGGGCAACGAGCAGTACTTC.

In this sample, this clonotype turned up many times. The chain uses TRBV5-1 and TRBJ2-7; the match to TRBD2 covers 8 bases. V lost 2 bases and J lost 2; bases outside the gene matches: 3. The germline V gene encodes CDR1 SGHRS and CDR2 YFSETQ. This CDR3 has 14 residues. The CDR3 sequence is CASSLTSGTYEQYF. The CDR3 coding sequence is TGCGCCAGCAGCTTAACTAGCGGCACCTACGAGCAGTACTTC.